This TCR beta chain comes out of a study of blood T cell repertoires in COVID-19. The protocol was immunoSEQ multiplex PCR, while the TCRdb copy is restricted to in-frame clones and leaves out a portion. This sample has roughly 300,000 clones, with 90% to 95% found just once. Trimming took 8 bases from V and 6 from J; bases not matched to a gene: 8. This CDR3 is built from 14 residues. Germline lookup yields CDR1 SNHLY and CDR2 FYNNEI. The chain links TRBV2 to TRBJ1-4; 8 bases match TRBD1. Sample: peripheral blood. The source is a woman aged 25 to 39 with COVID-19, enrolled during active disease. Here the CDR3 DNA reads TGTGCCAGCGAACAGACAGGGGTGGATGAAAAACTGTTTTTT. It translates to CASEQTGVDEKLFF.